The 5 T cell receptor beta chains below come from one sample, sequenced in a study of sequential checkpoint blockade in melanoma. Noted treatment: randomized to nivolumab then ipilimumab (arm A) or the reverse (arm B). Profiled with immunoSEQ multiplex PCR; TCRdb holds only in-frame clones, not every one. The sample shows 9,500 to 15,000 clones, 65% to 85% of them seen only once. The source was CD8+ T cells sorted from blood (inferred from file names), collected from a patient given nivolumab and ipilimumab in sequence. All receptors derive from a human donor with melanoma.

The chain recombines TRBV19 with TRBJ2-7; the D gene is possibly TRBD2 (6 bases). Germline assignment: CDR1 LNHDA and CDR2 SQIVND (reference sequence). This CDR3 is 15 amino acids long. Trimming took 1 base from V and 0 from J, leaving 10 bases between them. This chain's CDR3 is CASSIGRDFSYEQYF. The CDR3 bases are TGTGCCAGTAGTATAGGCAGGGACTTCTCCTACGAGCAGTACTTC.

The J gene is TRBJ2-1, the V gene TRBV7-8; a possible D gene is TRBD1 (7 bases). V was clipped by 4 bases and J by 8 bases, with 21 bases between them. Looked up from germline, CDR1 is SGHVS and CDR2 is FQNEAQ. The CDR3 runs 16 residues. CDR3 bases: TGTGCCAGCAGCTCTTCCCCGGCGACAGGGACTTATGAGCAGTTCTTC. This encodes CASSSSPATGTYEQFF.

This clone was seen more than once but under ten times. The DNA for the CDR3 is TGTGCCAGCAGCTCGGCCCGCGGGGGCGGTGAAAAACTGTTTTTT. Amino acid sequence: CASSSARGGGEKLFF. The chain recombines TRBV7-9 with TRBJ1-4, with a tentative D call TRBD1 (6 bases). The CDR3 is 15 amino acids. Trimming removed 4 bases from V and 7 bases from J, with 16 bases in between. In germline, CDR1 is SEHNR, CDR2 FQNEAQ (reference sequence).

This chain joins TRBV29-1 and TRBJ2-1, with D maybe TRBD2 (7 bases). V lost 7 bases and J lost 6, with 19 bases in between. The CDR3 spans 14 residues. CDR1 and CDR2 (germline): SQVTM, ANQGSEA. The CDR3: CSGMWGGAFNEQFF. The CDR3 nucleotides are TGCAGCGGCATGTGGGGGGGGGCCTTCAATGAGCAGTTCTTC.

Only a few counts were recorded for this clone. The gene calls are TRBV10-3 and TRBJ2-7; possible D gene TRBD1, 7 bases. CDR1 and CDR2 (germline): ENHRY, SYGVKD. The CDR3 runs 12 residues. V was trimmed by 10 bases and J by 7 bases, leaving 17 bases between them. The CDR3 region is CATVTGAGEQYF. In nucleotides, the CDR3 is TGTGCCACCGTAACAGGGGCGGGGGAGCAGTACTTC.